A selection of T cell receptor beta chains follows, all from one sample in a study of blood T cells in healthy people across ages. TCRdb reanalysed the 5' RACE reads using MiXCR and keeps one entry per CDR3 protein. The data hold 750,000 to 1,000,000 distinct CDR3 sequences, with almost 30% observed a single time. This sample also appeared in a second study, on T cells of mothers and their children.

Input material: blood. Source of these receptors: a middle-aged woman in good health. Each CDR3 is given with its conserved first and last residue. A D gene is named only where the DNA matches it firmly. Size is stated for part of the rows, as once, few or many counts, or as a class when the clone is expanded.

TRBD2	TRBV20-1	-	TRBJ2-1	CSAGETSGKQFF	TGCAGTGCTGGAGAGACTAGCGGGAAGCAGTTCTTC
-	TRBV4-3	few	TRBJ1-4	CASSQESGLNEKLFF	TGCGCCAGCAGCCAAGAATCAGGACTAAATGAAAAACTGTTTTTT
TRBD1	TRBV7-2	few	TRBJ2-7	CASTNRDSGFPYGQYF	TGTGCCAGCACCAACCGGGACAGCGGATTCCCCTACGGGCAGTACTTC
TRBD2	TRBV7-2	-	TRBJ2-3	CASSLDASGVGDTQYF	TGTGCCAGCAGCTTAGACGCTAGCGGGGTCGGAGATACGCAGTATTTT
TRBD2	TRBV7-2	few	TRBJ2-3	CASSSSGISGVVHTQYF	TGTGCCAGCAGCTCCAGTGGTATTAGCGGGGTTGTTCATACGCAGTATTTT
-	TRBV7-9	many	TRBJ1-2	CASSLDSGLGGYTF	TGTGCCAGCAGCTTAGATTCCGGGCTTGGGGGCTACACCTTC
-	TRBV4-1	many	TRBJ1-4	CASSQEGTEKLFF	TGCGCCAGCAGCCAAGAGGGAACAGAAAAACTGTTTTTT
-	TRBV4-1	-	TRBJ2-1	CASSHPGVGTYNEQFF	TGCGCCAGCAGCCATCCCGGGGTAGGGACGTACAATGAGCAGTTCTTC
TRBD2	TRBV7-2	-	TRBJ2-7	CASSPGGTNTYEQYF	TGTGCCAGCAGCCCCGGGGGGACTAATACCTACGAGCAGTACTTC
TRBD2	TRBV24-1	many	TRBJ2-5	CATSDKTSGGRGETQYF	TGTGCCACCAGTGATAAGACTAGCGGGGGAAGGGGAGAGACCCAGTACTTC
-	TRBV20-1	-	TRBJ2-7	CSARRRNRDGVHEQYF	TGCAGTGCTAGAAGAAGGAACCGGGACGGGGTCCACGAGCAGTACTTC
-	TRBV9	few	TRBJ2-7	CASSVGDNYEQYF	TGTGCCAGCAGCGTAGGGGACAACTACGAGCAGTACTTC
-	TRBV20-1	many	TRBJ2-1	CSEDGHNEQFF	TGCAGTGAAGACGGGCACAATGAGCAGTTCTTC
-	TRBV7-9	few	TRBJ2-1	CASSHEMGTNEQFF	TGTGCCAGCAGTCACGAAATGGGGACTAATGAGCAGTTCTTC
TRBD1	TRBV7-2	many	TRBJ1-2	CASSLQGQSGISYTF	TGTGCCAGCAGCTTACAGGGACAGTCGGGTATTAGCTACACCTTC
-	TRBV7-2	many	TRBJ1-2	CASSLRNEGYGYTF	TGTGCCAGCAGCTTAAGGAACGAAGGCTATGGCTACACCTTC
-	TRBV6-1	many	TRBJ2-1	CASSRDNNEQFF	TGTGCCAGCAGTCGGGACAACAATGAGCAGTTCTTC
-	TRBV3-1	-	TRBJ1-6	CASSLAVGGASYNSPLHF	TGTGCCAGCAGCCTCGCGGTCGGGGGCGCCTCCTATAATTCACCCCTCCACTTT
-	TRBV5-1	few	TRBJ2-5	CASSLVGVRQETQYF	TGCGCCAGCAGCTTGGTGGGGGTCCGCCAAGAGACCCAGTACTTC
-	TRBV4-3	-	TRBJ2-1	CASSQDPENSYNEQFF	TGCGCCAGCAGCCAAGATCCCGAAAACTCCTACAATGAGCAGTTCTTC
-	TRBV24-1	few	TRBJ2-1	CATSDLGLSSYNEQFF	TGTGCCACCAGTGATTTGGGACTTAGCTCCTACAATGAGCAGTTCTTC
-	TRBV2	few	TRBJ1-5	CASSPPGHIHSNQPQHF	TGTGCCAGCAGTCCCCCAGGTCACATACATAGCAATCAGCCCCAGCATTTT
-	TRBV7-8	-	TRBJ2-7	CASSSSGRVDEQYF	TGTGCCAGCAGCTCCTCGGGACGGGTGGACGAGCAGTACTTC
-	TRBV7-2	many	TRBJ2-5	CASSLYTSQETQYF	TGTGCCAGCAGCCTGTACACGAGTCAAGAGACCCAGTACTTC
-	TRBV28	few	TRBJ2-7	CASSRTTLSSYEQYF	TGTGCCAGCAGTCGGACGACCTTAAGCTCCTACGAGCAGTACTTC
-	TRBV28	few	TRBJ1-5	CASSLWDLNQPQHF	TGTGCCAGCAGTTTATGGGATCTAAATCAGCCCCAGCATTTT
-	TRBV12-3/TRBV12-4	-	TRBJ2-7	CASSADIYEQYF	TGTGCCAGCAGTGCTGACATCTACGAGCAGTACTTC
TRBD2	TRBV7-3	-	TRBJ2-1	CASSPPAGGRGEQFF	TGTGCCAGCAGCCCCCCAGCGGGGGGGCGGGGTGAGCAGTTCTTC
TRBD1	TRBV24-1	-	TRBJ1-2	CATSDGQGAYGYTF	TGTGCCACCAGTGATGGACAGGGGGCCTATGGCTACACCTTC
-	TRBV28	few	TRBJ2-7	CASSLFLGYEQYF	TGTGCCAGCAGTTTGTTCTTGGGATACGAGCAGTACTTC
-	TRBV20-1	-	TRBJ1-2	CSARREGGRGYTF	TGCAGTGCTAGAAGGGAGGGGGGCAGGGGCTACACCTTC
-	TRBV28	-	TRBJ2-4	CASSGLRVYSFIQYF	TGTGCCAGCAGTGGACTCAGGGTTTACTCATTCATTCAGTACTTC
-	TRBV7-8	-	TRBJ2-5	CASSYLPTEQETQYF	TGTGCCAGCAGCTACCTACCGACAGAACAAGAGACCCAGTACTTC
TRBD1	TRBV5-1	few	TRBJ1-1	CASSTGTVMNTEAFF	TGCGCCAGCAGCACCGGGACAGTCATGAACACTGAAGCTTTCTTT
-	TRBV3-1	many	TRBJ2-5	CASSQGRAGPHQETQYF	TGTGCCAGCAGCCAAGGTCGGGCAGGTCCTCACCAAGAGACCCAGTACTTC
-	TRBV28	many	TRBJ2-7	CASTDRRREQYF	TGTGCCAGCACGGACCGTCGCCGCGAGCAGTACTTC
TRBD2	TRBV28	-	TRBJ2-1	CASSRPWWDGLASYEQFF	TGTGCCAGCAGTCGCCCGTGGTGGGATGGACTAGCTTCCTACGAGCAGTTCTTC
-	TRBV10-3	few	TRBJ2-5	CAIGPGGHRETQYF	TGTGCCATAGGCCCGGGGGGCCACCGAGAGACCCAGTACTTC
TRBD1	TRBV30	few	TRBJ1-4	CAWRTTGAEKLFF	TGTGCCTGGAGGACGACAGGGGCTGAAAAACTGTTTTTT
TRBD1	TRBV7-2	few	TRBJ2-7	CASSKDRGVGYEQYF	TGTGCCAGCAGTAAAGACAGGGGAGTAGGCTACGAGCAGTACTTC
-	TRBV6-6	-	TRBJ2-1	CASSPRGTPYNEQFF	TGTGCCAGCAGTCCACGGGGTACCCCTTACAATGAGCAGTTCTTC
-	TRBV5-6	many	TRBJ2-3	CASSYPSTDTQYF	TGTGCCAGCAGCTACCCTAGCACAGATACGCAGTATTTT
-	TRBV4-1	many	TRBJ2-1	CASSPDRVRYNEQFF	TGCGCCAGCAGCCCCGATCGGGTCCGCTACAATGAGCAGTTCTTC
-	TRBV5-1	few	TRBJ1-6	CASSPDKSPLHF	TGCGCCAGCAGCCCGGACAAATCACCCCTCCACTTT
-	TRBV12-3/TRBV12-4	once	TRBJ1-3	CASRPGRGAGNTIYF	TGTGCCAGCCGACCGGGACGGGGGGCGGGAAACACCATATATTTT
TRBD1	TRBV6-2/TRBV6-3	-	TRBJ2-7	CASRPGGQGIGQYF	TGTGCCAGCAGGCCTGGAGGACAGGGAATAGGGCAGTACTTC
TRBD1	TRBV12-3/TRBV12-4	-	TRBJ2-6	CASSPRDRGANVLTF	TGTGCCAGCAGTCCACGCGACAGGGGAGCCAACGTCCTGACTTTC
-	TRBV5-1	once	TRBJ1-5	CASSPSTGGNQPQHF	TGCGCCAGCAGCCCATCGACAGGTGGCAATCAGCCCCAGCATTTT
TRBD1	TRBV20-1	few	TRBJ1-1	CSASGTGRVTEAFF	TGCAGTGCTAGTGGGACAGGGAGGGTCACTGAAGCTTTCTTT
-	TRBV12-3/TRBV12-4	once	TRBJ2-1	CASSFPQGSYNEQFF	TGTGCCAGCAGTTTTCCGCAGGGGTCCTACAATGAGCAGTTCTTC
TRBD1	TRBV7-8	-	TRBJ1-6	CASSLAGQGASPLHF	TGTGCCAGCAGCTTAGCGGGACAGGGGGCTTCACCCCTCCACTTT
-	TRBV6-6	-	TRBJ2-3	CASRPDRTDTQYF	TGTGCCAGCAGACCTGACAGGACAGATACGCAGTATTTT
-	TRBV4-1	-	TRBJ2-5	CANSPGLYNEQYF	TGCGCCAACAGCCCGGGACTGTACAATGAGCAGTACTTC
TRBD2	TRBV7-8	-	TRBJ2-1	CASSTAGLAGIYNEQFF	TGTGCCAGCAGCACCGCGGGACTAGCGGGAATCTACAATGAGCAGTTCTTC